Listed here is a single TCR beta chain. Its antigen is still unknown. The data were obtained in a study of T cell responses to AZD1222 COVID-19 vaccine. Study-wide results and limits: Repertoire sampling was restricted to post-peak T cell response timepoints. Spike-specific TCR breadth and depth grew following two AZD1222 doses.

Germline V CDR1 and CDR2: SGHTA, FQGNSA. The CDR3 is made up of 14 amino acids. After removal of 3 bases from V and 3 bases from J, the junction contained 0 bases not matched to a gene. Method: immunoSEQ multiplex PCR; TCRdb's copy keeps in-frame clones and lacks some. The repertoire holds around 180,000 clones, 88% seen once, with 25% to 30% in the top ten. The receptor's source is an adult who received the AZD1222 COVID-19 vaccine. V and J are TRBV7-2 and TRBJ2-2; 8 nucleotides line up with TRBD1. Sequencing was performed on peripheral blood, taken 28 days after the second AZD1222 dose. CDR3 residues: CASSFRGHTGELFF. The CDR3 bases are TGTGCCAGCAGCTTCAGGGGGCACACCGGGGAGCTGTTTTTT.